These T cell receptor beta chains were read from a single sample in a study of CD8 T cells in Susac syndrome. Each CDR3 protein is one row after TCRdb ran MiXCR on the immunoSEQ multiplex PCR reads. This sample carries about 140,000 distinct CDR3 sequences, approximately 95% of them seen once, and the ten largest clones take roughly 0.2%. What was sequenced was CD8+ T cells from PBMCs. The receptors stem from a human donor with Susac syndrome. The CDR3 runs from the conserved cysteine through the conserved F or W. The order of the fields is J gene, D gene, clone size, V gene, CDR3 DNA, CDR3 protein. A D gene is named only where the DNA matches it firmly. The size field is filled for only some rows; it gives once, few, many or a size class.

>TRBJ2-7|-|few|TRBV12-3/TRBV12-4
TGTGCCAGCAGAGGGGGCTACGAGCAGTACTTC
CASRGGYEQYF
>TRBJ2-3|-|-|TRBV5-4
TGTGCCAGCAGCTCCCCAGTCGTCACAGATACGCAGTATTTT
CASSSPVVTDTQYF
>TRBJ2-2|TRBD2|-|TRBV5-6
TGTGCCAGCAGTAGCGGGAGGCCCGGGGAGCTGTTTTTT
CASSSGRPGELFF
>TRBJ2-2|-|once|TRBV20-1
TGCAGTGCTAGGAGGGAAAGGGACACCGGGGAGCTGTTTTTT
CSARRERDTGELFF
>TRBJ2-5|TRBD2|-|TRBV4-1
TGCGCCAGCAGCCAAGGGCGGGCTAGCGGACAAGAGACCCAGTACTTC
CASSQGRASGQETQYF
>TRBJ2-2|TRBD2|-|TRBV30
TGTGCCTCCAAGCGGGAGTATAAAAGCGGGGAGCTGTTTTTT
CASKREYKSGELFF
>TRBJ2-1|TRBD2|-|TRBV7-8
TGTGCCAGCAGCTCCCCGGGCGGAAGCGGGAGGAACAATGAGCAGTTCTTC
CASSSPGGSGRNNEQFF
>TRBJ2-7|-|-|TRBV9
TGTGCCAGCAGTCCCCCCTCGGGGTGGAACGAGCAGTACTTC
CASSPPSGWNEQYF
>TRBJ2-6|-|-|TRBV29-1
TGCAGCTGTTCCACAGGGGCCAACGTCCTGACTTTC
CSCSTGANVLTF
>TRBJ2-1|TRBD2|-|TRBV12-5
TGTGCTAGTGGTCGATCGGGGGCAGCGGGAGGGCCTGGTGATGAGCAGTTCTTC
CASGRSGAAGGPGDEQFF
>TRBJ2-7|TRBD2|-|TRBV9
TGTGCCAGCAGCGGGACTAGTTTCTACGAGCAGTACTTC
CASSGTSFYEQYF
>TRBJ2-3|-|-|TRBV7-9
TGTGCCAGCAGCCGACAGACAGATACGCAGTATTTT
CASSRQTDTQYF
>TRBJ2-3|TRBD2|-|TRBV7-6
TGTGCCAGCAGCTTAATTTCGGGAGGGATCACAGATACGCAGTATTTT
CASSLISGGITDTQYF
>TRBJ2-1|TRBD2|-|TRBV15
TGTGCCACCAGCACCTTAGCGGGAGGGCCCACCGATGAGCAGTTCTTC
CATSTLAGGPTDEQFF
>TRBJ2-3|TRBD2|-|TRBV4-1
TGCGCCAGCAGCTGGCTTGAAGCGGGAGGGTTGGATACGCAGTATTTT
CASSWLEAGGLDTQYF
>TRBJ2-5|-|-|TRBV13
TGTGCCAGCAGCGTAACAGGGTACGAGACCCAGTACTTC
CASSVTGYETQYF
>TRBJ2-7|-|-|TRBV4-1
TGCGCCAGCAGCCAAGTACAGGGTGCCTACGAGCAGTACTTC
CASSQVQGAYEQYF
>TRBJ2-3|-|-|TRBV20-1
TGCAGTGCCCCGGACTTTACAGATACGCAGTATTTT
CSAPDFTDTQYF
>TRBJ2-2|-|-|TRBV24-1
TGTGCCACCAGTGATTCCAGGACCGGGGAGCTGTTTTTT
CATSDSRTGELFF